This entry features one TCR beta chain sequence. The libraries of TRB cDNA were prepared using 5' RACE with UMI labels. Reanalyzing the 5' RACE reads, TCRdb keeps one entry per CDR3 protein, without DNA. This sample contains tens of thousands of distinct CDR3 sequences. Germline V CDR1 and CDR2: PRHDT, FYEKMQ (reference sequence). CDR3 length: 16 amino acids. This record belongs to a study of CXCR3-negative and CXCR3-positive naive CD8 T cells. Naive CD8+ T lymphocytes were specified as CD45RO-CCR7+CD27+CD95-. V usage is TRBV13 and J usage is TRBJ1-2. Material: naive CXCR3- CD8+ T cells from blood. The subset was: CD45RO-CCR7+CD27+CD95- naive CD8+ T cells lacking CXCR3 (TNR3-). The clonotype comes from a human donor in good health. Some clones in this sample may be carry-over from other donors' samples. CDR3: CASSLRDEGLLYGYTF.